A selection of T cell receptor beta chains follows, all from one sample in a study of cytotoxic CD8 clonotypes in ibrutinib-treated CLL. Repertoires were generated with immunoSEQ multiplex PCR, while TCRdb's copy carries only in-frame clones and drops some. The data hold about 140,000 clones, with 60% to 85% observed a single time. The input for sequencing was PBMCs, taken after 12 months of ibrutinib treatment. The receptors originated from a human donor with chronic lymphocytic leukemia. Each CDR3 is given with its conserved first and last residue. The order of the fields is V gene, J gene, clone size, D gene, CDR3 DNA, CDR3 protein. D genes are given only for firm matches. Not every row has a clone size; where given, it reads once, few, many or a size class.

TRBV28	TRBJ1-2	NA	NA	TGTGCCAGCAGTGTCACATCAGCTAACTATGGCTACACCTTC	CASSVTSANYGYTF
TRBV21-1	TRBJ1-6	NA	NA	TGTGCCAGCACCCCTGTTCGGGGGGGAAGTGGAGGTTATTCACCCCTCCACTTT	CASTPVRGGSGGYSPLHF
TRBV5-6	TRBJ1-1	NA	TRBD1	TGTGCCAGCAGCCAAATCATTGGACAGGGCGCTGAAGCTTTCTTT	CASSQIIGQGAEAFF
TRBV14	TRBJ2-7	NA	NA	TGTGCCAGCAGCCAAGTGGCCTACGAGCAGTACTTC	CASSQVAYEQYF
TRBV2	TRBJ2-3	once	NA	TGTGCCAGCAGTGATCGGACAGAGGGAGATACGCAGTATTTT	CASSDRTEGDTQYF
TRBV7-2	TRBJ1-6	NA	NA	TGTGCCAGCAGCTTAGGTTGGCAGGGCGGTTCACCCCTCCACTTT	CASSLGWQGGSPLHF
TRBV4-3	TRBJ2-1	NA	NA	TGCGCCAGCAGCCAAGATTTCGGAATTTTTAGCTCCTACAATGAGCAGTTCTTC	CASSQDFGIFSSYNEQFF
TRBV7-2	TRBJ1-2	NA	NA	TGTGCCAGCAGCTTACCGTTTCACCCCCGGGACTATGGCTACACCTTC	CASSLPFHPRDYGYTF
TRBV7-9	TRBJ2-7	NA	NA	TGTGCCAGCAGCTTTTTAGAGTTGGCTATCTACGAGCAGTACTTC	CASSFLELAIYEQYF
TRBV2	TRBJ2-7	NA	NA	TGTGCCAGCAGGGGAGGGACATCGAGCTCCTACGAGCAGTACTTC	CASRGGTSSSYEQYF
TRBV6-6	TRBJ1-3	NA	NA	TGTGCCAGCAGCCCAACAGTCTCTGGAAACACCATATATTTT	CASSPTVSGNTIYF
TRBV19	TRBJ2-2	few	TRBD1	TGTGCCACTCAGACAGGGCTCAACACCGGGGAGCTGTTTTTT	CATQTGLNTGELFF
TRBV27	TRBJ2-7	NA	NA	TGTGCCAGCAGTGCAGGGCACTCCTACGAGCAGTACTTC	CASSAGHSYEQYF
TRBV10-3	TRBJ2-3	NA	NA	TGTGCCATCAGGGGACAACCCACAGATACGCAGTATTTT	CAIRGQPTDTQYF
TRBV4-1	TRBJ1-2	NA	NA	TGCGCCAGCAGCCAAGGGTCGGGTTACTATGGCTACACCTTC	CASSQGSGYYGYTF
TRBV7-9	TRBJ1-5	NA	NA	TGTGCCAGCAGCTTAGTATGTCAGCCCCAGCATTTT	CASSLVCQPQHF
TRBV28	TRBJ1-3	once	NA	TGTGCCAGCAGGCCGGGGTCAGGAAACACCATATATTTT	CASRPGSGNTIYF
TRBV2	TRBJ2-7	NA	TRBD1	TGTGCCAGCAGTGAAGTTCGGGACAGGGGCTACGAGCAGTACTTC	CASSEVRDRGYEQYF
TRBV28	TRBJ2-3	NA	NA	TGTGCCAGCAGTCGGGACAAGGGTAGCACAGATACGCAGTATTTT	CASSRDKGSTDTQYF
TRBV20-1	TRBJ1-1	NA	NA	TGCAGTGCTAGGTATGACACTGAAGCTTTCTTT	CSARYDTEAFF
TRBV4-3	TRBJ1-1	medium-sized	NA	TGCGCCAGCAGCCAAGTTTTCGGACAATTGAACACTGAAGCTTTCTTT	CASSQVFGQLNTEAFF
TRBV18	TRBJ1-4	NA	NA	TGTGCCAGCTCACCTGGGGGGGGCCTTGAAAAACTGTTTTTT	CASSPGGGLEKLFF
TRBV6-5	TRBJ2-7	NA	TRBD2	TGTGCCAGCAGTTTGCAGACTAGCGGGATTACCTACGAGCAGTACTTC	CASSLQTSGITYEQYF
TRBV25-1	TRBJ1-3	NA	TRBD1	TGTGCCAGCAGTGAGACAGGGACTGGAAACACCATATATTTT	CASSETGTGNTIYF
TRBV16	TRBJ1-5	once	NA	TGTGCCAGCACCCCCCCCTATAGCAATCAGCCCCAGCATTTT	CASTPPYSNQPQHF
TRBV12-5	TRBJ2-2	NA	NA	TGTGCTAGTGTGAGGGGCACCGGGGAGCTGTTTTTT	CASVRGTGELFF
TRBV28	TRBJ2-3	NA	TRBD2	TGTGCCAGCAGTTTAGGGGGACTAGAATTCGGGTATTTT	CASSLGGLEFGYF
TRBV7-9	TRBJ1-2	NA	TRBD1	TGTGCCAGCAGCTTCAGGGGGCGAGGAGTCACGTCGGGAGGCTACACCTTC	CASSFRGRGVTSGGYTF
TRBV4-2	TRBJ2-7	NA	NA	TGTGCCAGCAGCCAAGATCGGGGATCCTACGAGCAGTACTTC	CASSQDRGSYEQYF
TRBV6-1	TRBJ2-2	few	NA	TGTGCCAGCAGCGATCCCGGGGAGCTGTTTTTT	CASSDPGELFF